This T cell receptor beta chain was documented in a study of blood T cell repertoires in COVID-19. Sequenced by immunoSEQ multiplex PCR; TCRdb stores in-frame clones only, minus some. The sample lists nearly 100,000 clones; approximately 86% were seen once. V was clipped by 2 bases and J by 7 bases; unmatched bases: 11. CDR1 and CDR2 from the germline V gene are MGHRA and YSYEKL. This CDR3 comprises 16 residues. The rearrangement joins TRBV4-1 to TRBJ1-1, with 9 bases matching TRBD1. This TCR derives from an elderly man with acute or convalescent COVID-19. The sample taken for sequencing was peripheral blood. CDR3 in DNA: TGCGCCAGCAGCCAACTCGTCGGACAGGGGCTTCATGAAGCTTTCTTT. Its protein product is CASSQLVGQGLHEAFF.